Given below is one TCR beta chain in context. This sample was included in a study of blood T cell repertoires in COVID-19. Study overall: COVID-19 samples, acute and convalescent, were from the United States, Italy and Spain. T cells, B-cell-depleted T cells, or PBMCs provided the cDNA or gDNA that served as material.

Profiling relied on immunoSEQ multiplex PCR, and the TCRdb table lists in-frame clones only, not all of them. The repertoire holds hundreds of thousands of clones, with around 88% as singletons. CDR1 is GTSNPN, CDR2 SVGIG, per germline (reference sequence). The CDR3 runs 13 residues. Trimming stripped 1 base from V and 4 bases from J, with 10 bases between. Source material: peripheral blood. The receptor was isolated from a woman aged 45-59 years with COVID-19, enrolled during active disease. The rearrangement links TRBV30 to TRBJ1-1; D remains ambiguous. The CDR3: CAWSGRAGTEAFF. The CDR3, as DNA: TGTGCCTGGAGTGGGAGGGCGGGCACTGAAGCTTTCTTT.